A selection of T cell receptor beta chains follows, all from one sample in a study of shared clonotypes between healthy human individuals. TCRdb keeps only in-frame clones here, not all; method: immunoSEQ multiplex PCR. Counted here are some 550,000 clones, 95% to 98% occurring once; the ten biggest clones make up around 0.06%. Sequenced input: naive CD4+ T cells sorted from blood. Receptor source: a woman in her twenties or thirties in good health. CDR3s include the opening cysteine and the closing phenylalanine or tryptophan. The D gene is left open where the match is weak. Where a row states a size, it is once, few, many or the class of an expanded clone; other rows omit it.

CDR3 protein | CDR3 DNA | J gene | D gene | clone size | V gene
CASSSRPGQIYNEQFF | TGCGCCAGCAGCTCTCGGCCGGGACAGATCTACAATGAGCAGTTCTTC | TRBJ2-1 | TRBD1 | - | TRBV5-1
CASTYQETQYF | TGTGCCAGCACTTACCAAGAGACCCAGTACTTC | TRBJ2-5 | - | - | TRBV2
CASSPGLARYEQYF | TGTGCCAGCAGTCCCGGACTAGCTCGCTACGAGCAGTACTTC | TRBJ2-7 | TRBD2 | - | TRBV27
CASSQDPETGPVRQYF | TGTGCCAGCAGCCAAGATCCGGAAACTGGACCCGTTCGTCAGTACTTC | TRBJ2-7 | - | - | TRBV4-2
CASRKTGPTNTEAFF | TGTGCCAGTAGGAAAACGGGACCGACGAACACTGAAGCTTTCTTT | TRBJ1-1 | - | - | TRBV19
CASRREWTDTQYF | TGCGCCAGCAGGCGGGAGTGGACAGATACGCAGTATTTT | TRBJ2-3 | TRBD2 | - | TRBV10-2
CASSFEPQGYNEQFF | TGTGCCAGCAGCTTTGAACCACAGGGCTACAATGAGCAGTTCTTC | TRBJ2-1 | - | - | TRBV5-8
CAISEGSGANVLTF | TGTGCCATCAGTGAGGGCTCTGGGGCCAACGTCCTGACTTTC | TRBJ2-6 | - | - | TRBV10-3
CASSSQPTGANVLTF | TGTGCCAGCAGTTCCCAGCCTACTGGGGCCAACGTCCTGACTTTC | TRBJ2-6 | - | - | TRBV28
CASSLLWEGLPEQYF | TGTGCCAGCAGCTTATTGTGGGAGGGCCTTCCCGAGCAGTACTTC | TRBJ2-7 | TRBD2 | - | TRBV13
CASTRTGELFF | TGTGCCAGCACGAGAACCGGGGAGCTGTTTTTT | TRBJ2-2 | - | - | TRBV25-1
CASAATDYEQYF | TGTGCCAGCGCAGCGACAGACTACGAGCAGTACTTC | TRBJ2-7 | - | - | TRBV18
CASRAAWRFEAFF | TGTGCCAGCAGAGCCGCATGGAGGTTTGAAGCTTTCTTT | TRBJ1-1 | - | - | TRBV28
CASSLGLAESTDTQYF | TGTGCCAGCAGCCTGGGACTAGCGGAGAGCACAGATACGCAGTATTTT | TRBJ2-3 | TRBD2 | - | TRBV7-9
CASNLVSTNTEAFF | TGCGCCAGCAATCTAGTATCGACGAACACTGAAGCTTTCTTT | TRBJ1-1 | - | - | TRBV5-1
CASSLMGAGKGIQYF | TGTGCCAGCAGCTTAATGGGGGCGGGGAAAGGCATTCAGTACTTC | TRBJ2-4 | - | once | TRBV28
CASSVSATNEKLFF | TGTGCCAGCAGTGTGTCCGCAACTAATGAAAAACTGTTTTTT | TRBJ1-4 | - | - | TRBV6-4
CASSPPLGQGAGYTF | TGCGCCAGCAGCCCCCCTCTCGGACAGGGGGCAGGCTACACCTTC | TRBJ1-2 | TRBD1 | - | TRBV5-1
CASSLVGSSHHQPQHF | TGCGCCAGCAGCTTGGTCGGCAGCTCCCATCATCAGCCCCAGCATTTT | TRBJ1-5 | - | - | TRBV5-1
CSAKTGRGGDF | TGCAGTGCTAAAACGGGGAGGGGCGGGGATTTT | TRBJ2-3 | TRBD2 | once | TRBV20-1
CASSSMWTRFTYEQYF | TGTGCCAGCAGTTCTATGTGGACCCGCTTTACCTACGAGCAGTACTTC | TRBJ2-7 | - | - | TRBV28
CATRTGGGTSQETQYF | TGTGCCACGAGGACAGGGGGTGGGACGAGTCAAGAGACCCAGTACTTC | TRBJ2-5 | TRBD1 | once | TRBV19
CAWSPITDTQYF | TGTGCCTGGAGTCCTATTACAGATACGCAGTATTTT | TRBJ2-3 | - | - | TRBV30
CASSLVPRTTNYNEQFF | TGTGCCAGCAGTTTAGTCCCGAGGACTACAAACTACAATGAGCAGTTCTTC | TRBJ2-1 | - | - | TRBV27
CASTKVANEKLFF | TGTGCCAGCACTAAGGTTGCTAATGAAAAACTGTTTTTT | TRBJ1-4 | - | - | TRBV7-9
CASSPGWGYTF | TGTGCCAGCAGCCCCGGGTGGGGCTACACCTTC | TRBJ1-2 | - | - | TRBV7-9
CASSLTSGAGADTQYF | TGTGCCAGCAGCCTAACTAGCGGTGCGGGGGCAGATACGCAGTATTTT | TRBJ2-3 | TRBD2 | - | TRBV11-2
CASSFGTSTDTQYF | TGTGCCAGCAGCTTCGGGACCAGCACAGATACGCAGTATTTT | TRBJ2-3 | - | - | TRBV5-5
CASQGHIADTQYF | TGTGCCAGCCAGGGTCATATAGCAGATACGCAGTATTTT | TRBJ2-3 | - | - | TRBV7-9
CASSLDQRETGEQFF | TGTGCCAGCTCATTGGACCAGCGGGAGACTGGTGAGCAGTTCTTC | TRBJ2-1 | TRBD2 | - | TRBV18
CATSRDGRPDSPLHF | TGTGCCACCAGCAGAGATGGGCGGCCAGACTCACCCCTCCACTTT | TRBJ1-6 | - | - | TRBV15